Sequencing of this T cell receptor beta chain was carried out in a study of beta chain features in type 1 diabetes. On the study more broadly: Sorted cells, approximately 110 million in number, were examined across all samples.

Sorting of CD4+ naive, central memory, regulatory and stem cell-like memory cells was performed via CD45RO/CCR7/CD25/CD127/CD95/CD27. Turning to this clone: What it binds is not known.

Study-wide results and limits: Researchers report that Type 1 diabetes patients had moderately but significantly shorter TCRB CDR3s across all four CD4+ subsets. Within patients, naive, central memory and Treg TCRB repertoires seemed more similar than within healthy donors.

Expressed TCRB transcripts were sequenced after all isolated RNA was converted to cDNA. TCRdb's copy holds only in-frame clones and misses some; the assay was immunoSEQ multiplex PCR. Here the sample spans some 640,000 clones, over 11% being singletons. This TCR came from a man younger than 35 with type 1 diabetes. Source material: naive CD4+ T cells from blood.

CDR3: CASSMGVGSGTSGYEQYF. CDR3 sequence (DNA): TGTGCCAGTAGTATGGGCGTGGGGTCCGGGACTAGCGGCTACGAGCAGTACTTC. This sequence joins TRBV19 and TRBJ2-7; the match to TRBD2 covers 11 bases. CDR1 is LNHDA, CDR2 SQIVND, per germline (reference sequence). J was trimmed by 3 bases and V by 3 bases; bases with no gene match: 13. The CDR3 length is 18 residues.